One and the same sample provided the 32 T cell receptor beta chains below, sequenced in a study of early T cells in non-severe SARS-CoV-2 infection. Via MiXCR, TCRdb re-called the 5' RACE reads, giving one row per CDR3 protein. In the table there are more than 50,000 distinct CDR3 sequences, around a tenth of which are singletons. The sample consisted of whole blood. All receptors come from an adult who was a healthcare worker with PCR-confirmed SARS-CoV-2 infection or an uninfected control (not recorded which).

The rearrangement uses TRBV12-3 or TRBV12-4 and TRBJ2-7; D call uncertain. The CDR3 is made up of 12 amino acids. With 5 bases removed from V and 4 bases from J, the gap between germline ends came to 9 bases. CDR3 nucleotide sequence: TGTGCCAGCAGTCCGTGGGGTTACGAGCAGTACTTC. Translation: CASSPWGYEQYF.

This clonotype was counted at least ten times. The rearrangement joins TRBV5-6 to TRBJ2-5; D not certain. The V end lost 4 bases, the J end lost 5 bases, and 6 bases lay between the germline ends. Germline CDR1 reads SGHDT; CDR2 reads YYEEEE. There are 11 residues in the CDR3. The CDR3 spells CASSGAETQYF. The DNA of the CDR3 is TGTGCCAGCAGCGGAGCGGAGACCCAGTACTTC.

This clonotype was detected many times. The chain joins TRBV20-1 to TRBJ1-1; D is uncertain. The CDR3 totals 14 residues. Trimming shortened V by 3 bases and J by 3 bases, and 14 bases separated the two germline ends. CDR1 is DFQATT, CDR2 SNEGSKA, per germline (reference sequence). The CDR3 here is CSARVPGAYTEAFF. The CDR3 coding sequence is TGCAGTGCTAGGGTTCCAGGAGCTTACACTGAAGCTTTCTTT.

This clonotype has just one count. The chain recombines TRBV5-5 with TRBJ2-1; D may be TRBD1 (5 bases). Germline values: CDR1 SGHKS, CDR2 YYEKEE (reference sequence). This CDR3 spans 14 amino acids. V was shortened by 0 bases and J by 8 bases, with 12 bases between the two germline ends. The CDR3 nucleotides are TGTGCCAGCAGCTTGGGTCCAGGGTACGATGAGCAGTTCTTC. It translates to CASSLGPGYDEQFF.

This clonotype was detected many times. The chain recombines TRBV5-1 with TRBJ2-3; 10 bases map to TRBD1. Germline V gives CDR1 SGHRS, CDR2 YFSETQ. The CDR3 is 16 amino acids. Germline trimming cut 4 bases from V and 6 bases from J; bases unmatched to any gene: 11. The CDR3 region has the DNA TGCGCCAGCAGCGGCGGGACAGGGGTGATTTTGGATACGCAGTATTTT. Translation gives CASSGGTGVILDTQYF.

This clonotype was seen ten or more times. This chain joins TRBV11-2 and TRBJ1-1; D is undetermined. Germline CDR1 and CDR2: SGHAT and FQNNGV. The CDR3 runs to 17 residues. Between the trimmed V and J ends, which lost 5 bases and 0 bases, there was a span of 19 bases. CDR3 amino acids: CASSPHAGIDMNTEAFF. CDR3 nucleotides: TGTGCCAGCAGCCCCCACGCGGGGATCGACATGAACACTGAAGCTTTCTTT.

This clonotype was seen repeatedly, ten times or more. The rearrangement uses TRBV29-1 and TRBJ2-1, with a possible D match to TRBD1 (5 bases). Trimming took 6 bases from V and 0 from J, leaving 9 bases between them. The CDR3 totals 13 residues. Looked up from germline, CDR1 is SQVTM and CDR2 is ANQGSEA. CDR3 in DNA: TGCAGCGTCGACAGCCCCTCCTACAATGAGCAGTTCTTC. This translates into CSVDSPSYNEQFF.

There are many counts of this clonotype. This sequence joins TRBV7-8 and TRBJ2-2, with TRBD1 as a possible D gene (5 bases). Germline V CDR1 and CDR2: SGHVS, FQNEAQ. The CDR3 consists of 14 residues. Trimming shortened V by 4 bases and J by 3 bases, and 9 bases separated the two germline ends. As DNA, the CDR3 is TGTGCCAGCAGCTCGACAGAGTACACCGGGGAGCTGTTTTTT. Translation: CASSSTEYTGELFF.

This clonotype occurred many times. This chain connects TRBV11-2 to TRBJ2-7; tentative D call: TRBD2 (5 bases). V was cut by 2 bases and J by 5 bases, with 13 bases left in between. Germline V gene sequence: CDR1 SGHAT, CDR2 FQNNGV. CDR3 length equals 14 residues. CDR3 amino acids: CASSLTLVANEQYF. Written as DNA, the CDR3 is TGTGCCAGCAGCTTAACACTAGTGGCGAACGAGCAGTACTTC. The full variable domain, completed using reference TRBV11-2 and TRBJ2-7, is EAGVAQSPRYKIIEKRQSVAFWCNPISGHATLYWYQQILGQGPKLLIQFQNNGVVDDSQLPKDRFSAERLKGVDSTLKIQPAKLEDSAVYLCASSLTLVANEQYFGPGTRLTVT.

The sample holds many counts of this clonotype. V is TRBV2 and J is TRBJ2-7; the D is unclear. The CDR3 spans 14 residues. From germline, CDR1 is SNHLY and CDR2 FYNNEI. Trimming pared 3 bases from V and 0 bases from J, leaving 9 bases between. The CDR3 nucleotides are TGTGCCAGCAGTGATAGACCGACCTCCTACGAGCAGTACTTC. This gives the protein CASSDRPTSYEQYF.

In its sample, this clonotype was seen many times. The rearrangement links TRBV20-1 to TRBJ1-1; D might be TRBD1 (6 bases). This CDR3 has 14 residues. Germline V gives CDR1 DFQATT, CDR2 SNEGSKA (reference sequence). The ends were cut back, 0 bases at V and 1 base at J, with 9 bases in the middle. The CDR3 is CSARDRGGNTEAFF. The CDR3 nucleotides are TGCAGTGCTAGAGACAGGGGTGGGAACACTGAAGCTTTCTTT.

This clonotype appeared many times. The V call is TRBV7-3, the J call TRBJ2-3, with 14 positions matching TRBD2. The CDR3 sequence is 15 residues long. CDR1 is SGHTA, CDR2 FQGTGA, per germline. Trimming took 4 bases from V and 5 from J; bases not matched to a gene: 2. CDR3 region: CASSSGTSGRDTQYF. The CDR3 DNA sequence: TGTGCCAGCAGCTCCGGGACTAGCGGGAGAGATACGCAGTATTTT.

This clonotype showed up many times. The CDR3 coding sequence is TGTGCCAGCAGCCAAGATTTTATGACAGCCTACGAGCAGTACTTC. Amino acids: CASSQDFMTAYEQYF. The chain joins TRBV3-1 to TRBJ2-7; D is possibly TRBD1 (5 bases). Per the germline V gene, CDR1 is LGHDT and CDR2 is YNNKEL (reference sequence). Trimming cost V 0 bases and J 2 bases, with 11 bases left between them. The CDR3 length is 15 residues.

The V call is TRBV20-1, the J call TRBJ1-6, with D hard to call. Germline values: CDR1 DFQATT, CDR2 SNEGSKA (reference sequence). V was clipped by 3 bases and J by 8 bases, with 5 bases between them. The length of the CDR3 is 11 residues. The CDR3 nucleotides read TGCAGTGCTAGTTCCGATTCACCCCTCCACTTT. It codes for CSASSDSPLHF.

This clonotype was picked up many times. The rearrangement joins TRBV19 to TRBJ2-2; 9 bases align to TRBD2. V lost 3 bases to trimming and J lost 4 bases; unmatched junction nucleotides: 15. This CDR3 region has 19 residues. The germline V gene encodes CDR1 LNHDA and CDR2 SQIVND (reference sequence). The CDR3 sequence is CASSIQIRGRTSVTGELFF. CDR3 bases: TGTGCCAGTAGTATTCAAATCCGGGGGAGGACTAGCGTCACCGGGGAGCTGTTTTTT.

This clonotype has just a few counts. V usage is TRBV6-2 or TRBV6-3 and J usage is TRBJ2-5, with no clear D. Looked up from germline, CDR1 is MNHEY and CDR2 is SVGEGT. The CDR3 is made up of 14 amino acids. V dropped 0 bases and J dropped 4 bases, with 9 bases sitting between them. This CDR3 is CASSYSGPGETQYF. DNA for the CDR3: TGTGCCAGCAGTTACTCAGGACCTGGAGAGACCCAGTACTTC.

This clonotype was picked up many times. The chain combines TRBV7-9 with TRBJ2-7; D is possibly TRBD1 (5 bases). Germline CDR1 SEHNR, CDR2 FQNEAQ (reference sequence). Trimming removed 5 bases at V and 5 bases at J, with 13 bases between. CDR3 size: 13 residues. The CDR3: CASSPAGYHEQYF. The CDR3 nucleotides read TGTGCCAGCAGCCCGGCAGGGTACCACGAGCAGTACTTC.

This clonotype was observed many times. CDR3 region: CASSSGLNTGELFF. CDR3 coding DNA: TGTGCCAGCAGTTCGGGACTTAACACCGGGGAGCTGTTTTTT. V is TRBV6-2 or TRBV6-3 and J is TRBJ2-2; TRBD2 might be the D (6 bases). The CDR3 is 14 amino acids. With 4 bases removed from V and 2 bases from J, the gap between germline ends came to 8 bases. Germline V gene data show CDR1 as MNHEY and CDR2 as SVGEGT.

This clonotype was observed a few times. The chain has TRBV21-1 and TRBJ2-1; the DNA was not compared with TRBD2, the D call given in the table. TRBV21-1 counts as a pseudogene. The CDR3 spans 21 residues. This CDR3 is CASSKIKGRASGSSSYNEQFF. DNA for the CDR3: TGTGCCAGCAGCAAAATTAAGGGGCGGGCTAGCGGCTCCAGCTCCTACAATGAGCAGTTCTTC.

This clonotype was counted ten times or more. The chain carries TRBV7-6 and TRBJ1-1, with D possibly being TRBD1 (6 bases). From germline, CDR1 is SGHVS and CDR2 FNYEAQ. Trimming shortened V by 5 bases and J by 4 bases, and 14 bases separated the two germline ends. This CDR3 has 14 residues. In DNA, the CDR3 is TGTGCCAGCAGCCGCCCGGACAGCCCCACTGAAGCTTTCTTT. Translating it yields CASSRPDSPTEAFF. Using reference TRBV7-6 and TRBJ1-1 for the parts outside the CDR3, the full variable domain is GAGVSQSPRYKVTKRGQDVALRCDPISGHVSLYWYRQALGQGPEFLTYFNYEAQQDKSGLPNDRFSAERPEGSISTLTIQRTEQRDSAMYRCASSRPDSPTEAFFGQGTRLTVV.

This clonotype was counted at least ten times. This chain joins TRBV9 and TRBJ2-3, with D tentatively TRBD2 (6 bases). V lost 4 bases to trimming and J lost 6 bases, with 15 bases between them. The CDR3 length is 14 residues. Germline CDR1 reads SGDLS; CDR2 reads YYNGEE. This CDR3 is CASSPLERADTQYF. The CDR3 DNA follows: TGTGCCAGCAGCCCTCTGGAGCGGGCCGATACGCAGTATTTT.

This clonotype came up many times. This chain joins TRBV12-3 or TRBV12-4 and TRBJ1-2; possible D gene TRBD1, 6 bases. CDR3 length: 14 amino acids. V was cut by 4 bases and J by 6 bases, with 15 bases left in between. The CDR3 spells CASSSEPDRDGYTF. As DNA, the CDR3 is TGTGCCAGCAGTTCTGAACCGGACAGAGATGGCTACACCTTC.

This clonotype appeared many times. V is TRBV25-1 and J is TRBJ1-1, with D perhaps TRBD1 (5 bases). Germline V gives CDR1 MGHDK, CDR2 SYGVNS. CDR3 length: 15 residues. V shed 1 base and J shed 1 base, with 10 bases lying between them. The CDR3: CASSESGEPNTEAFF. DNA for the CDR3: TGTGCCAGCAGTGAATCGGGGGAACCGAACACTGAAGCTTTCTTT.

This chain uses TRBV19 with TRBJ2-1, with 8 positions matching TRBD1. After removal of 10 bases from V and 6 bases from J, the junction contained 8 bases not matched to a gene. The V gene's germline CDR1 is LNHDA and CDR2 SQIVND (reference sequence). The CDR3 is made up of 13 amino acids. CDR3 residues: CATLDRGVNEQFF. Here the CDR3 DNA reads TGTGCCACCCTCGACAGGGGAGTCAATGAGCAGTTCTTC.

In this sample, this clonotype turned up many times. V and J are TRBV19 and TRBJ2-6, with no clear D. The CDR3 spans 18 residues. Germline-derived CDR1 and CDR2 are LNHDA and SQIVND (reference sequence). V was clipped by 3 bases and J by 0 bases, with 15 bases between them. The CDR3 here is CASSIRPARSSGANVLTF. Here the CDR3 DNA reads TGTGCCAGTAGTATTCGGCCAGCAAGAAGCTCTGGGGCCAACGTCCTGACTTTC.

This clonotype was counted ten times or more. The V gene is TRBV29-1, the J gene TRBJ2-2; D unresolved. Germline CDR1 reads SQVTM; CDR2 reads ANQGSEA. V lost 5 bases to trimming and J lost 1 base, with 2 bases between them. The CDR3 loop spans 11 amino acids. This CDR3 is CSVQNTGELFF. As DNA, the CDR3 is TGCAGCGTTCAGAACACCGGGGAGCTGTTTTTT.

This clonotype was observed many times. J is TRBJ1-1 and V is TRBV30; 7 bases are shared with TRBD1. The CDR3 has 13 residues. The J segment lost 2 bases and the V segment lost 4 bases, leaving 4 bases of the junction unmatched. CDR1 is GTSNPN, CDR2 SVGIG, per germline (reference sequence). CDR3 amino acids: CAWNRGFNTEAFF. The CDR3 bases are TGTGCCTGGAACAGGGGTTTCAACACTGAAGCTTTCTTT.

This clonotype was counted ten times or more. The chain recombines TRBV7-9 with TRBJ1-1; D call uncertain. This CDR3 is 13 amino acids long. Trimming cost V 2 bases and J 4 bases, with 8 bases left between them. Germline V lookup: CDR1 SEHNR, CDR2 FQNEAQ (reference sequence). For the CDR3, the DNA is TGTGCCAGCAGCTTAACAGTTACCACTGAAGCTTTCTTT. Residues: CASSLTVTTEAFF.

The chain recombines TRBV10-3 with TRBJ2-1; the D gene is possibly TRBD2 (5 bases). The CDR3 runs to 16 residues. V lost 2 bases and J 0 bases, leaving 11 bases between the germline ends. Germline CDR1 reads ENHRY; CDR2 reads SYGVKD. The CDR3 bases are TGTGCCATCAGTGAGCCGACGGCGGGCTCCTACAATGAGCAGTTCTTC. Amino acids: CAISEPTAGSYNEQFF.

The chain links TRBV7-2 to TRBJ2-1, with 7 bases fitting TRBD2. The CDR3 runs 15 residues. Per germline, CDR1 SGHTA and CDR2 FQGNSA. V lost 5 bases, J lost 5 bases, and 9 bases stayed unmatched. CDR3 bases: TGTGCCAGCAGCCCCGCGGGCGGGAGAGACAATGAGCAGTTCTTC. It encodes CASSPAGGRDNEQFF.

This clonotype came up many times. The genes are TRBV4-1 and TRBJ1-1, with D maybe TRBD1 (5 bases). The V gene lost 2 bases and the J gene lost 1 base, with 11 bases spanning the gap. The germline V gene encodes CDR1 MGHRA and CDR2 YSYEKL. There are 15 residues in the CDR3. The DNA for the CDR3 is TGCGCCAGCAGCCAATTTGGGGGGGGGAACACTGAAGCTTTCTTT. Translated: CASSQFGGGNTEAFF.

The V and J genes are TRBV12-3 or TRBV12-4 and TRBJ1-2; TRBD1 aligns across 9 bases. Trimming at V came to 5 bases and at J to 8 bases, leaving 9 bases not matched to a gene. The CDR3 spans 14 residues. CDR3 sequence reads: CASSPGTGQDGYTF. DNA of the CDR3: TGTGCCAGCAGTCCAGGGACAGGGCAAGACGGCTACACCTTC.